A single sample gave rise to the 3 T cell receptor beta chains below, sequenced in a study of lung T cells in sarcoidosis with Löfgren's syndrome. From the reads, TCRdb called clonotypes with MiXCR, one entry per CDR3 protein. The sample has 15,000 to 25,000 distinct CDR3 sequences, less than 25% seen once. Sequenced: CD4+ T cells from PBMCs. These receptors all stem from a human donor with sarcoidosis (Löfgren's syndrome or another form), or a control subject (not recorded which).

The CDR3, as DNA: TGTGCCAGCAGCTTATGGGGGGATACGCAGTATTTT. It specifies CASSLWGDTQYF. The chain employs TRBV11-2 and TRBJ2-3; possibly TRBD1 or TRBD2 for D (5 bases each). The CDR3 has 12 amino acids. Between the trimmed V and J ends, which lost 2 bases and 6 bases, there was a span of 6 bases. Looked up from germline, CDR1 is SGHAT and CDR2 is FQNNGV.

In its sample, this clonotype is medium-sized. V gene TRBV7-2 combines with J gene TRBJ1-2, with D unclear. The CDR3 is 13 residues long. Between the trimmed V and J ends, which lost 5 bases and 0 bases, there was a span of 7 bases. In germline, CDR1 is SGHTA, CDR2 FQGNSA. As DNA, the CDR3 is TGTGCCAGCAGCCGTAACCCTAACTATGGCTACACCTTC. Translating gives CASSRNPNYGYTF. The entire variable domain, with the rest obtained from reference TRBV7-2 and TRBJ1-2, is as follows: GAGVSQSPSNKVTEKGKDVELRCDPISGHTALYWYRQSLGQGLEFLIYFQGNSAPDKSGLPSDRFSAERTGGSVSTLTIQRTQQEDSAVYLCASSRNPNYGYTFGSGTRLTVV.

Notes on this clonotype: The conserved phenylalanine or tryptophan is not found at the CDR3 terminus, so this likely reflects a read error. The V gene is TRBV19, the J gene TRBJ2-7; 8 bases fit TRBD1. The CDR3 extends over 14 amino acids. The junction had 7 bases not matched to a gene; V was cut back by 5 bases and J by 4 bases. Germline CDR1 reads LNHDA; CDR2 reads SQIVND (reference sequence). This CDR3 reads CASSEAGGRYEQYL. Written as DNA, the CDR3 is TGTGCCAGTAGTGAGGCAGGGGGCCGGTACGAGCAGTACCTC.